Listed below are T cell receptor beta chains from one sample, sequenced in a study of blood T cell repertoires in COVID-19. TCRdb keeps only in-frame clones here, not all; method: immunoSEQ multiplex PCR. This sample has about 340,000 clones; 87% occur once, and the top ten carry more than 5%. Sequenced material: peripheral blood. The receptors were sampled from a woman in her forties or fifties with COVID-19, enrolled during active disease. CDR3s include the opening cysteine and the closing phenylalanine or tryptophan. D genes are given only for firm matches. The listing skips clone size in some rows; elsewhere it reads once, few, many or a size class.

clone size,D gene,V gene,CDR3 length,J gene,CDR3 DNA,CDR3 protein
-,-,TRBV9,16,TRBJ2-1,TGTGCCAGCAGCGCAGAGGGCGGGTCCATCTACAATGAGCAGTTCTTC,CASSAEGGSIYNEQFF
-,TRBD1,TRBV5-1,16,TRBJ2-5,TGCGCCAGCAGCTTGGAGGGGACAGGGGTTGGGGAGACCCAGTACTTC,CASSLEGTGVGETQYF
-,TRBD1,TRBV5-1,15,TRBJ2-7,TGCGCCAGCAGTGTACAGGGACAGGGGGCATTCGAGCAGTACTTC,CASSVQGQGAFEQYF
-,TRBD2,TRBV3-1/TRBV3-2,19,TRBJ2-7,TGTGCCAGCAGCCAAGGTAGACTAGCATCCCCTTGGTTTCGCGACGAGCAGTACTTC,CASSQGRLASPWFRDEQYF
-,-,TRBV5-1,13,TRBJ1-2,TGCGCCAGCAGGAGAGGGATGGACTATGGCTACACCTTC,CASRRGMDYGYTF
-,TRBD1,TRBV5-1,15,TRBJ1-5,TGCGCCAGCAGCTTGACTACAGGGGGAAATCAGCCCCAGCATTTT,CASSLTTGGNQPQHF
few,-,TRBV7-8,14,TRBJ2-6,TGTGCCAGCAGCGTCGGCTCTGGGGCCAACGTCCTGACTTTC,CASSVGSGANVLTF
-,TRBD1,TRBV19,17,TRBJ1-5,TGTGCCAGTAGTACGGGACAGCATACTTATAGCAATCAGCCCCAGCATTTT,CASSTGQHTYSNQPQHF
-,TRBD2,TRBV15,15,TRBJ2-3,TGTGCCACCAGAGCCTTAGCGGGAGGGAAGAATACGCAGTATTTT,CATRALAGGKNTQYF
-,TRBD2,TRBV5-5,14,TRBJ2-5,TGTGCCAGCAGCTCCCTAGCGGTCCAAGAGACCCAGTACTTC,CASSSLAVQETQYF
once,-,TRBV27,14,TRBJ1-1,TGTGCCAGCAGCCGCGGGACCACCGGGTCTGAAGCTTTCTTT,CASSRGTTGSEAFF
-,-,TRBV3-1/TRBV3-2,16,TRBJ2-1,TGTGCCAGCAGCCCCGCCACCCGGACTTCATTCAATGAGCAGTTCTTC,CASSPATRTSFNEQFF
-,TRBD1,TRBV18,15,TRBJ1-6,TGTGCCAGCTCACTCGCCGGGACAGGGAATTCACCCCTCCACTTT,CASSLAGTGNSPLHF
-,-,TRBV6-5,15,TRBJ1-5,TGTGCCAGCAGGCCCCAGGGGTATAGCAATCAGCCCCAGCATTTT,CASRPQGYSNQPQHF
once,TRBD2,TRBV18,17,TRBJ2-3,TGTGCCAGCTCACCGACTCCGGGACTAGATTTTTTGGATACGCAGTATTTT,CASSPTPGLDFLDTQYF